These T cell receptor beta chains were read from a single sample in a study of cytomegalovirus exposure and HLA in healthy donors. Here immunoSEQ multiplex PCR was the method, and the copy in TCRdb shows in-frame clones only, minus some. The sample lists about 160,000 clones; approximately 81% were seen once. The sequencing sample was made of PBMCs. These receptors originate from a boy aged 2 to 10 in good health and CMV-seronegative. Both conserved end residues are part of each CDR3. Fields, in order: D gene, clone size, V gene, CDR3 protein. The D gene is left open where the match is weak. The listing skips clone size in some rows; elsewhere it reads once, few, many or a size class.

D: NA; size: NA; V: TRBV5-4; CDR3: CASSLGRINTGELFF
D: NA; size: NA; V: TRBV27; CDR3: CASSYRARNTEAFF
D: TRBD2; size: NA; V: TRBV6-6; CDR3: CASSAWTSVSTDTQYF
D: TRBD2; size: once; V: TRBV4-1; CDR3: CASSQRQRGTDTQYF
D: NA; size: NA; V: TRBV23-1; CDR3: CASSQTDRQETQYF
D: TRBD1; size: few; V: TRBV2; CDR3: CASRGTGDQPQHF
D: NA; size: NA; V: TRBV11-2; CDR3: CASSPPRWAVPYEQYF
D: NA; size: NA; V: TRBV9; CDR3: CASSGPRQGSTEAFF
D: TRBD1; size: NA; V: TRBV29-1; CDR3: CSVEWRGPMNTEAFF
D: NA; size: NA; V: TRBV28; CDR3: CASSRGGTEAFF
D: TRBD2; size: NA; V: TRBV29-1; CDR3: CSVEGLAGAWGGDTQYF
D: NA; size: NA; V: TRBV13; CDR3: CASSFAETYEQYF
D: NA; size: NA; V: TRBV7-9; CDR3: CASSLRSRMNTEAFF
D: NA; size: NA; V: TRBV5-6; CDR3: CASSLQGSSGYTF
D: TRBD2; size: NA; V: TRBV2; CDR3: CASKGPLAGVPKNIQYF
D: TRBD2; size: NA; V: TRBV6-1; CDR3: CASSEGQRGGPGNEQFF
D: NA; size: NA; V: TRBV19; CDR3: CASSRGGGSNQPQHF
D: TRBD1; size: NA; V: TRBV9; CDR3: CASSGGDRGEEKLFF
D: TRBD2; size: once; V: TRBV5-6; CDR3: CASSQTSGGSTDTQYF
D: TRBD1; size: once; V: TRBV29-1; CDR3: CSAGDRSATNEKLFF
D: TRBD2; size: NA; V: TRBV18; CDR3: CASSPAEGLADYNEQFF
D: NA; size: NA; V: TRBV29-1; CDR3: CSVEGELYGYTF
D: TRBD1; size: NA; V: TRBV10-2; CDR3: CASSEWDRGGYTF
D: TRBD1; size: NA; V: TRBV2; CDR3: CASGQQGVQPQHF
D: NA; size: NA; V: TRBV15; CDR3: CATSRDRQGYNEQFF
D: NA; size: once; V: TRBV2; CDR3: CASSPAGKLGEKLFF
D: TRBD2; size: NA; V: TRBV19; CDR3: CASSATGTSGSYEQYF
D: TRBD1; size: NA; V: TRBV5-4; CDR3: CASSLGPGTGGETDTQYF
D: NA; size: few; V: TRBV5-1; CDR3: CASSFDRDGYTF
D: NA; size: NA; V: TRBV12-5; CDR3: CARDNQGANYGYIF
D: TRBD1; size: NA; V: TRBV19; CDR3: CASSIPGGTEAFF
D: TRBD1; size: few; V: TRBV28; CDR3: CASSPRTGLNQPQHF
D: NA; size: NA; V: TRBV7-9; CDR3: CSSSRFGQPQHF
D: TRBD1; size: NA; V: TRBV7-2; CDR3: CASSVTGGGDQPQHF
D: TRBD1; size: NA; V: TRBV4-1; CDR3: CASSQGQGPGEKLFF
D: TRBD1; size: NA; V: TRBV18; CDR3: CASSKDRNEAFF
D: TRBD2; size: NA; V: TRBV29-1; CDR3: CSVVTSVSLYNEQFF
D: TRBD2; size: NA; V: TRBV15; CDR3: CATSRRLAGISYNEQFF
D: NA; size: NA; V: TRBV11-3; CDR3: CASSLEGQPGDEQFF
D: NA; size: NA; V: TRBV28; CDR3: CASSSSNTGELFF
D: TRBD2; size: few; V: TRBV7-2; CDR3: CASSLGVTSGMPEYNEQFF
D: TRBD2; size: NA; V: TRBV7-2; CDR3: CASSSAGGGLEQYF
D: TRBD2; size: NA; V: TRBV11-2; CDR3: CASSPRTSGSYEQYF
D: NA; size: NA; V: TRBV27; CDR3: CASSSNRVGNYGYTF
D: NA; size: NA; V: TRBV6-1; CDR3: CASSAGIRETQYF
D: TRBD2; size: few; V: TRBV5-4; CDR3: CASSSGIPAGGSSYNEQFF
D: NA; size: NA; V: TRBV9; CDR3: CASSVDVGASGRDTGELFF
D: NA; size: NA; V: TRBV6-5; CDR3: CASSHWTEGVQWGYTF
D: TRBD1; size: NA; V: TRBV28; CDR3: CASSFGGGTGYNEQFF
D: TRBD1; size: NA; V: TRBV29-1; CDR3: CSVEELTDRGLYEQYF
D: NA; size: NA; V: TRBV4-2; CDR3: CASSQRIGRGETQYF
D: TRBD2; size: NA; V: TRBV7-2; CDR3: CASSFSSGSIEQFF